This is a list of T cell receptor beta chains from one sample in a study of T cell repertoires in cytomegalovirus infection. TCRdb fed the reads into MiXCR, producing one record per CDR3 protein. The sample yields more than 400,000 distinct CDR3 sequences, roughly 29% seen once. Sequenced material: PBMCs. These receptors all come from a human donor in good health (CMV status not recorded). Some clones in this sample may be carry-over from other donors' samples. The CDR3 runs from the conserved cysteine through the conserved F or W. A D gene is named only where the DNA matches it firmly. The listing skips clone size in some rows; elsewhere it reads once, few, many or a size class.

j_gene | d_gene | len | v_gene | abundance | CDR3aa | CDR3nt
TRBJ1-1 | . | 16 | TRBV23-1 | . | CASSQSSPGGETEAFF | TGCGCCAGCAGTCAATCGTCCCCGGGAGGGGAGACTGAAGCTTTCTTT
TRBJ2-5 | . | 16 | TRBV19 | . | CASSIGGQGAQETQYF | TGTGCCAGTAGTATCGGGGGGCAGGGGGCCCAAGAGACCCAGTACTTC
TRBJ2-1 | . | 14 | TRBV28 | . | CASSLAGQNNEQFF | TGTGCCAGCAGTTTAGCCGGACAGAACAATGAGCAGTTCTTC
TRBJ1-5 | . | 11 | TRBV28 | . | CASRTPGAQHF | TGTGCCAGCCGAACCCCGGGGGCCCAGCATTTT
TRBJ2-3 | . | 14 | TRBV10-3 | . | CAIQDGRNADTQYF | TGTGCCATCCAGGATGGGAGGAACGCAGATACGCAGTATTTT
TRBJ2-4 | . | 16 | TRBV2 | . | CASTPEGTGLWSIQYF | TGTGCCAGCACCCCCGAGGGTACAGGACTTTGGTCGATTCAGTACTTC
TRBJ2-2 | . | 15 | TRBV12-3/TRBV12-4 | . | CASTYGGSNTGELFF | TGTGCCAGCACCTATGGAGGGTCGAACACCGGGGAGCTGTTTTTT
TRBJ1-2 | . | 15 | TRBV5-6 | . | CASSLSVRGSYGYTF | TGTGCCAGCAGCTTGTCGGTCAGGGGTAGCTATGGCTACACCTTC
TRBJ2-5 | . | 16 | TRBV27 | . | CASRSIGDFRGETQYF | TGTGCCAGCAGAAGTATAGGGGATTTTAGGGGAGAGACCCAGTACTTC
TRBJ1-4 | TRBD1 | 14 | TRBV19 | . | CASGTGTGNEKLFF | TGTGCCAGTGGGACCGGGACAGGGAATGAAAAACTGTTTTTT
TRBJ1-4 | TRBD1 | 16 | TRBV7-2 | few | CASSAGTVGSNEKLFF | TGTGCCAGCAGCGCTGGGACAGTAGGGTCTAATGAAAAACTGTTTTTT
TRBJ2-2 | . | 14 | TRBV29-1 | . | CSVEVGGDTGELFF | TGCAGCGTTGAGGTCGGGGGCGACACCGGGGAGCTGTTTTTT
TRBJ2-3 | . | 14 | TRBV4-1 | few | CASSQVIASDTQYF | TGCGCCAGCAGCCAAGTCATAGCATCAGATACGCAGTATTTT
TRBJ2-3 | . | 13 | TRBV12-3/TRBV12-4 | . | CASSSAHTDTQYF | TGTGCCAGCAGTTCCGCCCACACAGATACGCAGTATTTT
TRBJ1-6 | . | 14 | TRBV25-1 | . | CASSGRMLNSPLHF | TGTGCCAGCAGTGGCCGTATGTTGAATTCACCCCTCCACTTT
TRBJ1-1 | TRBD1 | 13 | TRBV6-8 | few | CASTGTGNTEAFF | TGTGCCAGCACCGGGACAGGCAACACTGAAGCTTTCTTT
TRBJ2-2 | . | 13 | TRBV9 | few | CASSGMTGGLLFF | TGTGCCAGCAGCGGCATGACAGGAGGATTACTGTTTTTT
TRBJ2-1 | TRBD2 | 16 | TRBV20-1 | few | CSVERLLAGEYNEQFF | TGCAGTGTCGAACGCCTACTAGCGGGGGAGTACAATGAGCAGTTCTTC
TRBJ2-1 | TRBD2 | 16 | TRBV7-6 | . | CASSYNREGPYNEQFF | TGTGCCAGCAGCTACAATCGGGAGGGCCCCTACAATGAGCAGTTCTTC
TRBJ2-3 | . | 15 | TRBV7-9 | many | CASSLALNPEDTQYF | TGTGCCAGCAGCTTAGCGCTAAACCCTGAGGATACGCAGTATTTT
TRBJ1-4 | TRBD1 | 15 | TRBV9 | . | CASSVGTDPNEKLFF | TGTGCCAGCAGCGTCGGGACAGACCCCAATGAAAAACTGTTTTTT
TRBJ1-6 | . | 14 | TRBV27 | . | CASSLFDDNSPLHF | TGTGCCAGCAGTTTATTTGATGATAATTCACCCCTCCACTTT
TRBJ2-1 | TRBD2 | 17 | TRBV4-2 | many | CASSQDLTGGDWGEQFF | TGTGCCAGCAGCCAAGATTTGACGGGAGGGGATTGGGGGGAGCAGTTCTTC
TRBJ2-1 | TRBD2 | 12 | TRBV12-3/TRBV12-4 | few | CASRGGRAEQFF | TGTGCCAGCCGGGGCGGGAGAGCTGAGCAGTTCTTC
TRBJ2-3 | TRBD2 | 15 | TRBV4-3 | many | CASSLRTSGTDTQYF | TGCGCCAGCAGCCTTAGGACTAGCGGGACAGATACGCAGTATTTT
TRBJ1-1 | TRBD1 | 14 | TRBV7-9 | . | CASSSGQGKTEAFF | TGTGCCAGCAGCTCAGGACAGGGCAAGACTGAAGCTTTCTTT
TRBJ1-1 | . | 14 | TRBV6-1 | few | CASSEATRDTEAFF | TGTGCCAGCAGTGAAGCAACCAGAGACACTGAAGCTTTCTTT
TRBJ2-3 | TRBD2 | 17 | TRBV9 | . | CASSVHVGTSAPDTQYF | TGTGCCAGCAGCGTACACGTCGGCACTAGCGCTCCAGATACGCAGTATTTT
TRBJ2-4 | TRBD1 | 18 | TRBV29-1 | few | CSVAGTGEYHVAKNIQYF | TGCAGCGTGGCCGGGACAGGCGAATATCATGTAGCCAAAAACATTCAGTACTTC
TRBJ1-3 | . | 13 | TRBV6-1 | few | CASSRRPGNTIYF | TGTGCCAGCAGTCGACGCCCTGGAAACACCATATATTTT
TRBJ2-2 | . | 17 | TRBV5-6 | few | CASSLRTLRDSAGELFF | TGTGCCAGCAGCTTGCGGACCCTAAGGGATTCAGCCGGGGAGCTGTTTTTT
TRBJ2-1 | . | 14 | TRBV6-2/TRBV6-3 | . | CANARFGGVNEQFF | TGTGCCAACGCCAGGTTCGGGGGAGTGAATGAGCAGTTCTTC
TRBJ2-3 | . | 13 | TRBV7-2 | few | CASSFEAVDTQYF | TGTGCCAGCAGCTTCGAGGCCGTAGATACGCAGTATTTT
TRBJ1-1 | TRBD1 | 14 | TRBV5-4 | . | CASSLSRGKTEAFF | TGTGCCAGCAGCTTGTCCAGGGGGAAGACTGAAGCTTTCTTT
TRBJ1-5 | . | 14 | TRBV2 | few | CASSEEGEGQPQHF | TGTGCCAGCAGTGAAGAGGGCGAAGGACAGCCCCAGCATTTT
TRBJ2-7 | TRBD1 | 14 | TRBV11-2 | few | CASSADRVGYEQYF | TGTGCCAGCAGCGCGGACAGGGTAGGGTACGAGCAGTACTTC
TRBJ2-7 | . | 13 | TRBV6-2/TRBV6-3 | few | CASSYDLSYEQYF | TGTGCCAGCAGTTACGACCTCTCCTACGAGCAGTACTTC
TRBJ2-1 | TRBD2 | 14 | TRBV4-1 | . | CASSQELAGGPQFF | TGCGCCAGCAGCCAAGAGCTAGCGGGAGGGCCTCAGTTCTTC
TRBJ2-7 | . | 16 | TRBV28 | . | CASRLREDSVTYEQYF | TGTGCCAGCAGATTAAGAGAGGACAGTGTTACCTACGAGCAGTACTTC
TRBJ2-3 | . | 16 | TRBV5-1 | few | CASSLRGGLSTDTQYF | TGCGCCAGCAGCTTGCGAGGGGGGCTAAGCACAGATACGCAGTATTTT
TRBJ1-4 | . | 15 | TRBV7-8 | many | CASSLAVRGSEKLFF | TGTGCCAGCAGCTTAGCTGTGAGGGGATCTGAAAAACTGTTTTTT
TRBJ2-6 | . | 14 | TRBV19 | . | CASSKGRGANVLTF | TGTGCCAGTAGCAAGGGTAGGGGGGCCAACGTCCTGACTTTC
TRBJ2-1 | TRBD1 | 15 | TRBV4-3 | . | CASSQRGQGGNEQFF | TGCGCCAGCAGCCAAAGAGGACAGGGGGGCAATGAGCAGTTCTTC
TRBJ1-6 | . | 15 | TRBV27 | few | CASSDTGYYNSPLHF | TGTGCCAGCAGTGACACAGGTTACTATAATTCACCCCTCCACTTT
TRBJ1-1 | TRBD1 | 15 | TRBV11-2 | . | CASSLGDRSGTEAFF | TGTGCCAGCAGCTTAGGGGACAGGTCGGGCACTGAAGCTTTCTTT
TRBJ1-5 | . | 13 | TRBV15 | . | CATSQDINQPQHF | TGTGCCACCAGCCAAGATATAAATCAGCCCCAGCATTTT
TRBJ1-1 | . | 12 | TRBV7-9 | . | CASSSYHHEAFF | TGTGCCAGCAGCTCGTACCACCATGAAGCTTTCTTT
TRBJ1-2 | . | 13 | TRBV7-2 | many | CASSLGDSFGYTF | TGTGCCAGCAGCTTAGGGGACTCTTTTGGCTACACCTTC
TRBJ1-1 | TRBD1 | 14 | TRBV29-1 | few | CSARTGGARTEAFF | TGCAGCGCCCGGACAGGGGGCGCAAGGACTGAAGCTTTCTTT
TRBJ2-2 | TRBD2 | 16 | TRBV6-2/TRBV6-3 | few | CASALTGGANTGELFF | TGTGCCAGCGCCCTAACGGGGGGGGCGAACACCGGGGAGCTGTTTTTT
TRBJ1-2 | TRBD1 | 16 | TRBV5-1 | few | CASSPGQTTANYGYTF | TGCGCCAGCAGCCCGGGACAGACCACAGCTAACTATGGCTACACCTTC
TRBJ1-2 | TRBD1 | 12 | TRBV7-9 | . | CASRTGTGVYTF | TGTGCCAGCAGAACCGGGACAGGGGTGTACACCTTC
TRBJ2-2 | . | 15 | TRBV15 | once | CATSRVRRGTGELFF | TGTGCCACCAGCAGAGTCCGGCGAGGGACCGGGGAGCTGTTTTTT
TRBJ2-7 | . | 13 | TRBV20-1 | few | CSGGGTGIYEQYF | TGCAGTGGCGGCGGGACGGGGATCTACGAGCAGTACTTC
TRBJ1-1 | . | 15 | TRBV11-2 | . | CASSAQTGLVGEAFF | TGTGCCAGCAGCGCCCAGACGGGCCTGGTGGGTGAAGCTTTCTTT
TRBJ2-3 | . | 15 | TRBV7-3 | . | CASSSEQLALDTQYF | TGTGCCAGCAGCTCCGAACAACTAGCACTGGATACGCAGTATTTT
TRBJ2-7 | TRBD2 | 17 | TRBV5-5 | . | CASSLAGTSGATYEQYF | TGTGCCAGCAGCTTGGCCGGAACTAGCGGGGCGACCTACGAGCAGTACTTC
TRBJ2-7 | TRBD1 | 14 | TRBV12-3/TRBV12-4 | . | CASSQGASSYEQYF | TGTGCCAGCAGTCAGGGGGCTTCGTCCTACGAGCAGTACTTC
TRBJ2-7 | TRBD2 | 16 | TRBV7-2 | many | CASSPRPLAGIYEQYF | TGTGCCAGCAGCCCAAGGCCCCTAGCGGGGATCTACGAGCAGTACTTC